Below are 18 T cell receptor beta chains sequenced from a single sample in a study of regulatory T cells in long-lasting Graves disease. Investigators prepared the TCR beta libraries by applying iRepertoire HTBI primers and Arm-PCR of CDR3 regions. Using its own MiXCR run on the multiplex PCR reads, TCRdb lists one record per CDR3 protein. The sample shows 350,000 to 500,000 distinct CDR3 sequences, roughly 15% of them seen only once. This sample's time point: newly diagnosed GD, antithyroid drugs for less than 3 months. Preparation of the TCR library used RNA extracted from PBMCs. The sample also formed part of further work on T cells in Graves' hyperthyroidism and ophthalmopathy.

Sample: peripheral blood mononuclear cells (PBMCs), taken at new diagnosis, from a patient treated with antithyroid drugs. These receptors all stem from a woman in her 30s with Graves disease.

Written as DNA, the CDR3 is TGTGCCAGCAGCGTAGCAGGGGACAACTATGGCTACACCTTC. It specifies CASSVAGDNYGYTF. The genes are TRBV9 and TRBJ1-2; TRBD1 is a possible D gene (6 bases). CDR1 and CDR2 from the germline V gene are SGDLS and YYNGEE. Trimming removed 0 bases from V and 2 bases from J, with 8 bases in between. CDR3 length: 14 amino acids.

Details on this clonotype: A much larger clone lies a single base off, so this may be a read error. The chain uses TRBV10-3 and TRBJ1-1; D ambiguous. The CDR3 consists of 11 residues. V lost 5 bases, J lost 7 bases, and 8 bases lay in between. CDR1 is ENHRY and CDR2 is SYGVKD in the germline V gene. Here the CDR3 DNA reads TGTGCCATCAGTTGGGCAAATGAAGCTTTCTTT. Translation: CAISWANEAFF.

On this clonotype itself: In this CDR3 the conserved last residue, phenylalanine or tryptophan, is missing, so a read error is likely. The V call is TRBV29-1, the J call TRBJ1-2; D gene uncertain. The CDR3 runs 11 residues. The V end lost 6 bases, the J end lost 0 bases, and 5 bases lay between the germline ends. Germline V gives CDR1 SQVTM, CDR2 ANQGSEA. CDR3 sequence reads: CSVETNYGYTY. CDR3 bases: TGCAGCGTCGAGACTAACTATGGCTACACCTAC.

This clonotype occurred many times. The chain combines TRBV2 with TRBJ2-5; 11 bases are a match to TRBD2. Trimming took 4 bases from V and 3 from J; bases not matched to a gene: 1. The germline gives CDR1 SNHLY, CDR2 FYNNEI. The CDR3 has 14 residues. DNA of the CDR3: TGTGCCAGCAGTGGACTAGCGGGAAAAGAGACCCAGTACTTC. Its translation: CASSGLAGKETQYF.

Worth noting for this clonotype: This could be a read error, since a much larger clone is one nucleotide away. J is TRBJ1-2 and V is TRBV27; perhaps TRBD1 as D (6 bases). The V gene's germline CDR1 is MNHEY and CDR2 SMNVEV (reference sequence). This CDR3 has 13 residues. CDR3 coding DNA: TGTGTCAGCAGTCTACAGGGTGATCAGGGCTACACCTTC. Its translation: CVSSLQGDQGYTF.

CDR3 region: CASSLTSSGEQYF. CDR3 nucleotide sequence: TGTGCCAGCAGCCTGACTAGCTCGGGCGAGCAGTACTTC. The chain links TRBV27 to TRBJ2-7; TRBD2 matches 7 bases. The CDR3 runs 13 residues. Germline values: CDR1 MNHEY, CDR2 SMNVEV (reference sequence). Unmatched junction bases numbered 8, after V lost 6 bases and J lost 6 bases.

This clonotype has just a few counts. The rearrangement joins TRBV2 to TRBJ2-2, with TRBD2 matching over 10 bases. The CDR3 is 17 residues long. Germline lookup yields CDR1 SNHLY and CDR2 FYNNEI. V trimming: 4 bases; J trimming: 5 bases; junction bases outside the gene matches: 10. CDR3 bases: TGTGCCAGCAGTGGGGAAAGCGGGAGGGCCCCGACCGGGGAGCTGTTTTTT. Amino acid sequence: CASSGESGRAPTGELFF.

The table lists this clonotype with many counts. V and J are TRBV27 and TRBJ2-1; D perhaps matches TRBD1 (5 bases). The CDR3 is 17 amino acids. Germline-derived CDR1 and CDR2 are MNHEY and SMNVEV (reference sequence). V dropped 2 bases and J dropped 5 bases, with 19 bases sitting between them. The CDR3 protein is CASSLSGPGHRNNEQFF. The CDR3 DNA sequence: TGTGCCAGCAGTTTAAGTGGCCCCGGACACCGGAACAATGAGCAGTTCTTC.

In this sample, this clonotype turned up a few times. The rearrangement joins TRBV29-1 to TRBJ2-4, with D perhaps TRBD2 (5 bases). From germline, CDR1 is SQVTM and CDR2 ANQGSEA. The CDR3 runs 14 residues. V shed 0 bases and J shed 8 bases, with 14 bases lying between them. The CDR3 region is CSVEDRGSGDIQYF. CDR3 in DNA: TGCAGCGTTGAAGACCGTGGGAGTGGAGACATTCAGTACTTC. Full variable domain (outside the CDR3, taken from reference TRBV29-1 and TRBJ2-4): SAVISQKPSRDICQRGTSLTIQCQVDSQVTMMFWYRQQPGQSLTLIATANQGSEATYESGFVIDKFPISRPNLTFSTLTVSNMSPEDSSIYLCSVEDRGSGDIQYFGAGTRLSVL.

Only a few counts were recorded for this clonotype. The chain has TRBV9 and TRBJ1-1, with TRBD1 identical over 9 bases. The V gene end was trimmed by 4 bases and the J gene end by 1 base; junction bases not matched to a gene: 8. This CDR3 has 16 residues. Germline values: CDR1 SGDLS, CDR2 YYNGEE. CDR3 bases: TGTGCCAGCAGCATCAGCCCGGGACAGGGGAACACTGAAGCTTTCTTT. Translated: CASSISPGQGNTEAFF.

The chain links TRBV19 to TRBJ2-1, with 9 bases identical to TRBD2. The CDR3 consists of 15 residues. Germline CDR1 is LNHDA and CDR2 is SQIVND (reference sequence). V lost 11 bases to trimming and J lost 0 bases; unmatched junction nucleotides: 8. CDR3 nucleotides: TGTGCCCTGGCTAGCGGGGAAGGCTCCTACAATGAGCAGTTCTTC. Translation: CALASGEGSYNEQFF.

This clonotype has ten or more counts. The chain employs TRBV11-2 and TRBJ2-2, with TRBD1 identical over 7 bases. Germline V gives CDR1 SGHAT, CDR2 FQNNGV. The CDR3 loop spans 15 amino acids. The V gene end was trimmed by 1 base and the J gene end by 7 bases; junction bases not matched to a gene: 6. CDR3 sequence reads: CASSLAGTEGGELFF. The CDR3 nucleotides are TGTGCCAGCAGCTTAGCCGGGACAGAGGGCGGGGAGCTGTTTTTT.

The rearrangement joins TRBV12-3 or TRBV12-4 to TRBJ2-2; 8 bases are a match to TRBD1. With V trimmed by 3 bases and J by 10 bases, 1 base remained unmatched. CDR3 length: 12 residues. In DNA, the CDR3 is TGTGCCAGCAGTTTCAGGGGGCAGGAGCTGTTTTTT. Amino acid sequence: CASSFRGQELFF.

This clonotype was counted many times. The rearrangement joins TRBV7-3 to TRBJ2-7; D is unresolved. The CDR3 contains 13 residues. Per germline, CDR1 SGHTA and CDR2 FQGTGA. The ends were cut back, 2 bases at V and 7 bases at J, with 12 bases in the middle. The CDR3 loop is CASSLAPSAEQYF. The CDR3 bases are TGTGCCAGCAGCTTAGCCCCCTCGGCGGAGCAGTACTTC.

In this sample, this clonotype turned up many times. V is TRBV20-1 and J is TRBJ1-3; a possible D gene is TRBD1 (6 bases). CDR3 length: 13 amino acids. The germline V and J ends were trimmed by 6 bases and 2 bases, with 11 bases remaining between them. The V gene's germline CDR1 is DFQATT and CDR2 SNEGSKA (reference sequence). CDR3 residues: CSAPGEAGNTIYF. CDR3 coding DNA: TGCAGTGCCCCAGGGGAGGCTGGAAACACCATATATTTT.

The table lists this clonotype with many counts. The chain carries TRBV24-1 and TRBJ2-5; 8 nucleotides match TRBD2. J was trimmed by 2 bases and V by 4 bases; bases with no gene match: 14. This CDR3 contains 18 residues. Per germline, CDR1 KGHDR and CDR2 SFDVKD. The chain's CDR3 is CATSDPLNPTSGQETQYF. The CDR3 DNA is TGTGCCACCAGTGACCCACTTAATCCTACTAGCGGACAAGAGACCCAGTACTTC.

This clonotype has at least ten counts. The chain has TRBV28 and TRBJ2-7; TRBD1 agrees at 9 bases. This CDR3 contains 16 residues. Looked up from germline, CDR1 is MDHEN and CDR2 is SYDVKM. With 5 bases clipped from V and 6 bases from J, the junction kept 14 bases outside the gene matches. Here the CDR3 reads CASSPSGQGSTVEQYF. The CDR3 DNA sequence: TGTGCCAGCAGTCCGTCGGGACAGGGTTCTACCGTCGAGCAGTACTTC.

This clonotype was picked up many times. The chain has TRBV20-1 and TRBJ2-2; weak D call: TRBD2 (5 bases). CDR3 length equals 15 residues. Germline V gene data show CDR1 as DFQATT and CDR2 as SNEGSKA (reference sequence). Deletions cut 0 bases from V and 6 bases from J, with 14 bases between. DNA of the CDR3: TGCAGTGCTAGAGATGGAGGCTATGGGGCCGGGGAGCTGTTTTTT. Its protein is CSARDGGYGAGELFF.